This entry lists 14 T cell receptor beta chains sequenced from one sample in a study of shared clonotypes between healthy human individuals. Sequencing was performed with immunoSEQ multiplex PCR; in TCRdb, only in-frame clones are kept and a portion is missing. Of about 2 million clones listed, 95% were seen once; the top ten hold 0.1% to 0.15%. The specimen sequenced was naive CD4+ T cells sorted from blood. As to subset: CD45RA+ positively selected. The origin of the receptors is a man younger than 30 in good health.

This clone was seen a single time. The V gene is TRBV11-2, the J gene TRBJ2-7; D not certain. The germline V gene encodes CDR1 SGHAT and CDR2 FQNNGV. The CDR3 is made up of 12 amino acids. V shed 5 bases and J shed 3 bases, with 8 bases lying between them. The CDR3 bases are TGTGCCAGCAGCCCCTTTGGCTACGAGCAGTACTTC. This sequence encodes CASSPFGYEQYF.

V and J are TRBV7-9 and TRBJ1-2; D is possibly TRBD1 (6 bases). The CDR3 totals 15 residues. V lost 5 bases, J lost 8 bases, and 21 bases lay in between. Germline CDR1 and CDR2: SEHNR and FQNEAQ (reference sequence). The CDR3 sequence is CASSLPPNRDGGYTF. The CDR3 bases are TGTGCCAGCAGCCTACCTCCTAACAGGGATGGAGGCTACACCTTC.

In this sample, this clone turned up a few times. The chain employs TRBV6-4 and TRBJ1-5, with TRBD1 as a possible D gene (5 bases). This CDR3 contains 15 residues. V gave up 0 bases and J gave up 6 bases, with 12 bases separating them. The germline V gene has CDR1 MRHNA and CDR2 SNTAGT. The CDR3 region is CASSDSGVLGQPQHF. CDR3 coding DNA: TGTGCCAGCAGTGACTCAGGGGTCCTAGGTCAGCCCCAGCATTTT.

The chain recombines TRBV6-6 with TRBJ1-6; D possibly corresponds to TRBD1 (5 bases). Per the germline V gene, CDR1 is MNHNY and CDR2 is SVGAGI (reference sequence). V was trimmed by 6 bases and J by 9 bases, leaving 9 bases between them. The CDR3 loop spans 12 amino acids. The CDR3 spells CASRGQGSPLHF. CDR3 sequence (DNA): TGTGCCAGCAGGGGGCAGGGTTCACCCCTCCACTTT.

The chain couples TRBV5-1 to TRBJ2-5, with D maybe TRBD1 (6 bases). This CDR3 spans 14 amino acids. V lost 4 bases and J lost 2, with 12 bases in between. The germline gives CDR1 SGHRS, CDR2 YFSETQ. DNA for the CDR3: TGCGCCAGCAGCCCGGGACACGGGCAAGAGACCCAGTACTTC. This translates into CASSPGHGQETQYF.

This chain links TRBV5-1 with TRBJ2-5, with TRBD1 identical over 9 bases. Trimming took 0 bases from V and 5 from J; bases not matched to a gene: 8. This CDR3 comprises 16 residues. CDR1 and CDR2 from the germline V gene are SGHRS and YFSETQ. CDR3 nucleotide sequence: TGCGCCAGCAGCTTGGTGACCGGGACAGGGACGGAGACCCAGTACTTC. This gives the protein CASSLVTGTGTETQYF.

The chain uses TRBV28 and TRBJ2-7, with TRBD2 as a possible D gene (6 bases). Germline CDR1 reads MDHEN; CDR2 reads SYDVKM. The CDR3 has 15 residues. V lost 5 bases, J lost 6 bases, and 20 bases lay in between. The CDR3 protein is CASSLQRSGLLEQYF. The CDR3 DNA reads TGTGCCAGCAGTCTCCAGAGGAGCGGGCTCCTCGAGCAGTACTTC.

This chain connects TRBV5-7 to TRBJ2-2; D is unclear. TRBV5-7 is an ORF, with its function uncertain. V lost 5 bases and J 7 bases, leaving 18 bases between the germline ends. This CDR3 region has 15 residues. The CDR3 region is CASRTALLSDGELFF. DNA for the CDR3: TGTGCCAGCAGAACCGCCCTGCTGAGTGACGGGGAGCTGTTTTTT.

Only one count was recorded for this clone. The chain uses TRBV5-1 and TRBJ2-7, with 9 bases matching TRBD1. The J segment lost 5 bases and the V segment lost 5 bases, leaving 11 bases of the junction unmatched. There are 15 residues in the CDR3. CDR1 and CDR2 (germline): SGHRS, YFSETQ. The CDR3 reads CASSPPGTGHDEQYF. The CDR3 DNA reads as TGCGCCAGCAGTCCCCCCGGGACAGGGCACGACGAGCAGTACTTC.

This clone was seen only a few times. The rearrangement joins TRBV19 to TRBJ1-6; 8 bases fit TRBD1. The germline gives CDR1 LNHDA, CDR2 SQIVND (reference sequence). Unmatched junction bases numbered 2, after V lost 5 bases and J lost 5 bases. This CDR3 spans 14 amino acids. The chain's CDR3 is CASSADRDNSPLHF. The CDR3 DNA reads TGTGCCAGTAGTGCGGACAGGGATAATTCACCCCTCCACTTT.

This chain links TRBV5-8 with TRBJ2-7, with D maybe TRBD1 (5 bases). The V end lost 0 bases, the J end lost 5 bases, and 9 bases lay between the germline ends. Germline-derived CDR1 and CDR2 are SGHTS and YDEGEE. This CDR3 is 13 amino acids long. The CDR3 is CASSLEGNNEQYF. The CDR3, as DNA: TGTGCCAGCAGCTTGGAGGGGAACAACGAGCAGTACTTC.

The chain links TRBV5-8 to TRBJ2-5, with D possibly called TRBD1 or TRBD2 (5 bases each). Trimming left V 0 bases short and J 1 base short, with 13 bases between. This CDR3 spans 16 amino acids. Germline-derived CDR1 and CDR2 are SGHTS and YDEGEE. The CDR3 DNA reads TGTGCCAGCAGCTTGGGCCGGTCAGGGACCCAAGAGACCCAGTACTTC. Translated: CASSLGRSGTQETQYF.

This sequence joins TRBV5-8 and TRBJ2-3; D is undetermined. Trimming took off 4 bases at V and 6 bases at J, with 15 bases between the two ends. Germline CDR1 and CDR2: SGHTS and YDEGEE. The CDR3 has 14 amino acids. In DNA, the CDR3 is TGTGCCAGCAGCCCACGGACCGATGGCGATACGCAGTATTTT. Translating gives CASSPRTDGDTQYF.

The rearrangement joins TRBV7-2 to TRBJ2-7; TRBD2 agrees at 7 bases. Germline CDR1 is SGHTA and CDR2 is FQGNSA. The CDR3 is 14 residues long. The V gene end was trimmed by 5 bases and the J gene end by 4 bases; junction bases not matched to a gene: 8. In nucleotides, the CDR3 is TGTGCCAGCAGCCCCCAAGCGGGAAAATACGAGCAGTACTTC. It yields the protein CASSPQAGKYEQYF.